This T cell receptor beta chain originates from a study of pediatric ulcerative colitis. Notes on the study in general: Clonal expansions reduced rectal repertoire diversity in acute severe colitis. Blood samples from a couple of patients yielded substantially fewer templates and were excluded from blood-rectal overlap analysis. Repertoires came from total lymphocyte DNA, so rare subsets like regulatory T cells may be missed.

As concerns this clone: Its specificity is not known.

Only in-frame clones appear in the TCRdb table, and some are missing; sequencing was by immunoSEQ multiplex PCR. This repertoire shows tens of thousands of clones, about three quarters found once; its top ten account for around 0.74%. This CDR3 has 12 residues. With 8 bases removed from V and 2 bases from J, the gap between germline ends came to 9 bases. Germline V gene sequence: CDR1 SEHNR, CDR2 FQNEAQ (reference sequence). Rectal tissue came from one to two pinch biopsies taken at colonoscopy. No immunosuppressive drugs were given to ulcerative colitis patients before diagnostic colonoscopy. The V and J genes are TRBV7-9 and TRBJ2-5; no clear D. This sequence originates from a boy between 10 and 17 years old with moderate ulcerative colitis. Sequenced: gut tissue. In nucleotides, the CDR3 is TGTGCCAGCGGGCGGAGTCAAGAGACCCAGTACTTC. This encodes CASGRSQETQYF.